Below are 17 T cell receptor beta chains sequenced from a single sample in a study of blood T cell repertoires in COVID-19. Assay used: immunoSEQ multiplex PCR; TCRdb lists only in-frame clones, some missing. This sample carries tens of thousands of clones, around 80% of them seen once, and the ten largest clones take 9.2%. Sequenced material: peripheral blood. These receptors all stem from a human donor in a cohort sampled during active COVID-19.

V and J are TRBV7-9 and TRBJ1-4; D not certain. Trimming removed 5 bases at V and 4 bases at J, with 17 bases between. The CDR3 covers 16 residues. Germline V gene data show CDR1 as SEHNR and CDR2 as FQNEAQ (reference sequence). CDR3 region: CASSPRAAGVNEKLFF. The CDR3 region has the DNA TGTGCCAGCAGCCCCCGGGCAGCCGGGGTTAATGAAAAACTGTTTTTT. The whole variable domain, remainder taken from reference TRBV7-9 and TRBJ1-4, is DTGVSQNPRHKITKRGQNVTFRCDPISEHNRLYWYRQTLGQGPEFLTYFQNEAQLEKSRLLSDRFSAERPKGSFSTLEIQRTEQGDSAMYLCASSPRAAGVNEKLFFGSGTQLSVL.

The chain employs TRBV10-3 and TRBJ2-7, with 10 bases fitting TRBD2. V was pared by 6 bases and J by 0 bases, with 5 bases of the junction left unmatched. The CDR3 is made up of 15 amino acids. Germline V gives CDR1 ENHRY, CDR2 SYGVKD. The CDR3 sequence: CAIRDQREGSYEQYF. The DNA for the CDR3 is TGTGCCATCAGGGATCAGCGGGAGGGCTCCTACGAGCAGTACTTC.

The rearrangement links TRBV7-9 to TRBJ2-2, with 7 bases lining up with TRBD1. In germline, CDR1 is SEHNR, CDR2 FQNEAQ (reference sequence). The CDR3 loop spans 14 amino acids. V lost 5 bases and J lost 4; bases outside the gene matches: 4. In DNA form, the CDR3 reads TGTGCCAGCAGCACAGGGGCTATCACCGGGGAGCTGTTTTTT. Amino acid sequence: CASSTGAITGELFF.

The gene calls are TRBV12-3 or TRBV12-4 and TRBJ2-5, with TRBD2 as a possible D gene (5 bases). The CDR3 loop spans 13 amino acids. V lost 7 bases and J lost 5, with 14 bases in between. CDR3 in amino acids: CASKLSSGETQYF. The CDR3 DNA is TGTGCCAGCAAACTTAGTTCGGGGGAGACCCAGTACTTC.

The rearrangement joins TRBV18 to TRBJ2-1; 9 positions match TRBD2. CDR3 length: 15 residues. Germline CDR1 KGHSH, CDR2 LQKENI. V gave up 3 bases and J gave up 6 bases; unmatched junction bases: 6. The CDR3 DNA sequence: TGTGCCAGCTCACCTCGAAGACTAGCGGCCAATGAGCAGTTCTTC. It encodes CASSPRRLAANEQFF.

The V gene is TRBV6-5, the J gene TRBJ1-1; TRBD1 agrees at 7 bases. The V gene end was trimmed by 7 bases and the J gene end by 2 bases; junction bases not matched to a gene: 10. This CDR3 comprises 15 residues. The germline CDR1 and CDR2 sequences are MNHEY and SVGAGI. CDR3 sequence (DNA): TGTGCCAGCAAACTTCGGACAGGATATAACACTGAAGCTTTCTTT. As protein: CASKLRTGYNTEAFF.

This clone has more than one count but fewer than ten. This chain uses TRBV7-9 with TRBJ2-7; D unclear. Germline values: CDR1 SEHNR, CDR2 FQNEAQ (reference sequence). Trimming cost V 3 bases and J 2 bases, with 2 bases left between them. The CDR3 totals 11 residues. The CDR3 coding sequence is TGTGCCAGCAGCTTCACCTACGAGCAGTACTTC. Residues: CASSFTYEQYF.

This clone was seen once. This rearrangement joins TRBV19 to TRBJ2-3, with TRBD2 identical over 9 bases. This CDR3 region has 16 residues. V was clipped by 1 base and J by 4 bases; unmatched bases: 6. The germline V gene encodes CDR1 LNHDA and CDR2 SQIVND (reference sequence). CDR3 nucleotides: TGTGCCAGTAGTATAGGAAGCGGGGGGCCGTCAGATACGCAGTATTTT. This codes for CASSIGSGGPSDTQYF.

This clone was detected once. J is TRBJ2-3 and V is TRBV6-2 or TRBV6-3; 9 nucleotides align to TRBD2. This CDR3 has 15 amino acids. The V and J ends lost 5 bases and 5 bases, in that order; junction bases with no gene match: 8. Germline CDR1 and CDR2: MNHEY and SVGEGT. As DNA, the CDR3 is TGTGCCAGCAGTGATAGCGGGAGACTGGTAGATACGCAGTATTTT. Amino acid sequence: CASSDSGRLVDTQYF.

The rearrangement uses TRBV5-1 and TRBJ2-5, with D unresolved. Per germline, CDR1 SGHRS and CDR2 YFSETQ. This CDR3 comprises 11 residues. V lost 4 bases, J lost 2 bases, and 3 bases lay in between. CDR3 nucleotide sequence: TGCGCCAGCAGCCAACAAGAGACCCAGTACTTC. It encodes CASSQQETQYF.

This clone has only one observation. The CDR3 loop reads CASSLISGSAYNEQFF. CDR3 nucleotide sequence: TGTGCCAGCAGCTTAATATCCGGGAGCGCCTACAATGAGCAGTTCTTC. This rearrangement joins TRBV7-3 to TRBJ2-1, with a tentative D call TRBD2 (6 bases). The ends were cut back, 1 base at V and 2 bases at J, with 12 bases in the middle. Looked up from germline, CDR1 is SGHTA and CDR2 is FQGTGA. There are 16 residues in the CDR3.

V gene TRBV28 combines with J gene TRBJ2-7, with 8 positions matching TRBD2. There are 15 residues in the CDR3. Germline values: CDR1 MDHEN, CDR2 SYDVKM. The trim removed 3 bases at V and 7 bases at J, leaving 11 bases unmatched. CDR3 amino acids: CASSFHGGAAGEQYF. The CDR3 DNA reads as TGTGCCAGCAGTTTTCACGGGGGGGCTGCGGGGGAGCAGTACTTC.

The J gene is TRBJ1-6, the V gene TRBV10-3; perhaps TRBD1 as D (6 bases). Germline CDR1 reads ENHRY; CDR2 reads SYGVKD. The CDR3 extends over 14 amino acids. Trimming cost V 4 bases and J 5 bases, with 9 bases left between them. CDR3 region: CAISAGDNNSPLHF. Written as DNA, the CDR3 is TGTGCCATCAGTGCAGGGGACAATAATTCACCCCTCCACTTT.

This clone was recorded only once. This chain joins TRBV3-1 (or the pseudogene TRBV3-2) and TRBJ1-6; D is possibly TRBD1 (5 bases). The germline CDR1 and CDR2 sequences are LGHDT and YNNKEL (reference sequence). CDR3 length: 17 residues. Deletions cut 2 bases from V and 8 bases from J, with 19 bases between. CDR3 region: CASSQSPVGPRDSPLHF. The CDR3, as DNA: TGTGCCAGCAGCCAATCCCCCGTTGGACCCAGGGATTCACCCCTCCACTTT.

V gene TRBV29-1 combines with J gene TRBJ1-1, with D unresolved. The CDR3 is 14 residues long. Trimming removed 0 bases from V and 1 base from J, with 9 bases in between. The germline V gene has CDR1 SQVTM and CDR2 ANQGSEA. The CDR3 here is CSVEDLGQNTEAFF. CDR3 sequence (DNA): TGCAGCGTTGAAGATCTTGGCCAGAACACTGAAGCTTTCTTT.

The chain carries TRBV2 and TRBJ2-7, with D possibly being TRBD2 (6 bases). Germline V gene sequence: CDR1 SNHLY, CDR2 FYNNEI. V gave up 3 bases and J gave up 0 bases, with 21 bases separating them. The CDR3 runs to 18 residues. DNA of the CDR3: TGTGCCAGCAGTGATCCCTGGGGGACTTACCTAAGCTCCTACGAGCAGTACTTC. Its protein is CASSDPWGTYLSSYEQYF.

V and J are TRBV5-1 and TRBJ2-2, with a weak D call TRBD1 (7 bases). The CDR3 runs 14 residues. Germline V gives CDR1 SGHRS, CDR2 YFSETQ. V was cut by 5 bases and J by 7 bases, with 15 bases left in between. CDR3 nucleotides: TGCGCCAGCAGAGTGCAGGGGGGTGTCGGGGAGCTGTTTTTT. Encoded protein: CASRVQGGVGELFF.